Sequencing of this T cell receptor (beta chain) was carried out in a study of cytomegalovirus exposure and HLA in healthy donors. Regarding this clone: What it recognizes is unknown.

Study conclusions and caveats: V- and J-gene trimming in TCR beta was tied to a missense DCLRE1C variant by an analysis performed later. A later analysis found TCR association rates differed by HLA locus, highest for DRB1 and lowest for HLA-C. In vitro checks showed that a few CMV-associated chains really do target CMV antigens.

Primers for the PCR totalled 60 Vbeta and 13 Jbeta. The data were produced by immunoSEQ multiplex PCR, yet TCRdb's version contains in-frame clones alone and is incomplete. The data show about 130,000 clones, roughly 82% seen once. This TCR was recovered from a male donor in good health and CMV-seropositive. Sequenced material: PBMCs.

DNA of the CDR3: TGTGCCAGCAGTCGTCTCAGGGGGGTACTAGAAGCTTTCTTT. Translation gives CASSRLRGVLEAFF. The V call is TRBV7-8, the J call TRBJ1-1, with 7 bases aligning to TRBD1. The CDR3 loop spans 14 amino acids. Germline V gene lookup returns CDR1 SGHVS and CDR2 FQNEAQ. V was clipped by 6 bases and J by 8 bases; unmatched bases: 12.